This T cell receptor beta chain was identified in a study of CD8 T cells in ankylosing spondylitis. TCRdb used MiXCR to reprocess the 5' RACE reads, holding one entry per CDR3 protein. The sample shows 35,000 to 40,000 distinct CDR3 sequences, 15% to 20% of them seen only once. A remark on this clonotype: Its antigen is still unknown.

The CDR3 has 14 amino acids. The germline gives CDR1 SNHLY, CDR2 FYNNEI. Trimming took 4 bases from V and 2 from J, leaving 11 bases between them. Study-wide results and caveats: Certain motif variants had earlier appeared in reactive arthritis synovial fluid and blood. Those disease-linked clones were CD8+; they were also relatively rare in peripheral blood. Made up of roughly 8 highly homologous variants, a TCR beta motif appeared characteristic of ankylosing spondylitis blood.

Sequencing input: blood. V usage is TRBV2 and J usage is TRBJ2-5; D not certain. The sequence derives from a male donor with ankylosing spondylitis or in good health (not recorded which). The CDR3 here is CASSVGVLQETQYF. The CDR3 DNA follows: TGTGCCAGCAGTGTAGGAGTTCTACAAGAGACCCAGTACTTC.